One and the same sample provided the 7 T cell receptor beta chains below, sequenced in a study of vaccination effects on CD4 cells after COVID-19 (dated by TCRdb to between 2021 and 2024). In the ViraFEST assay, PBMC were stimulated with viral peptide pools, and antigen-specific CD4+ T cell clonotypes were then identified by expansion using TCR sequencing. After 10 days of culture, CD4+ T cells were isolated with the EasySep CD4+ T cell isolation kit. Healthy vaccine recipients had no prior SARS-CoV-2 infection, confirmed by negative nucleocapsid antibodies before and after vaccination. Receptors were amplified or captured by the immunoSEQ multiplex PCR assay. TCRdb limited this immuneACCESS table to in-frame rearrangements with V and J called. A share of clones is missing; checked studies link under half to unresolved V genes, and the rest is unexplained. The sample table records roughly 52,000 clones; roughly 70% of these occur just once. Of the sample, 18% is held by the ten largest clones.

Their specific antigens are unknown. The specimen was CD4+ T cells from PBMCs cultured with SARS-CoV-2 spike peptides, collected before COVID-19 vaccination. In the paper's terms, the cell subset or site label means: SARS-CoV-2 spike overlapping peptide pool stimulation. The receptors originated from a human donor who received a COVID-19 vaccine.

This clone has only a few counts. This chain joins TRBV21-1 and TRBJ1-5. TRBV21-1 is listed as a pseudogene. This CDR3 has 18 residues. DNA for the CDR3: TGTGCCAGCAGCAACCACCGGGACGGATTGTCGAGCAATCAGCCCCAGCATTTT. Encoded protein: CASSNHRDGLSSNQPQHF.

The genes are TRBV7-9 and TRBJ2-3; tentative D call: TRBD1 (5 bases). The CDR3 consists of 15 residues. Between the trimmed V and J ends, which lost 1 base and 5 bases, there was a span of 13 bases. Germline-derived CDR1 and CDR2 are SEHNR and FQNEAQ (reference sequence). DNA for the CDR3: TGTGCCAGCAGCTTAGATGGGCAGGGTGGAGATACGCAGTATTTT. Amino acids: CASSLDGQGGDTQYF.

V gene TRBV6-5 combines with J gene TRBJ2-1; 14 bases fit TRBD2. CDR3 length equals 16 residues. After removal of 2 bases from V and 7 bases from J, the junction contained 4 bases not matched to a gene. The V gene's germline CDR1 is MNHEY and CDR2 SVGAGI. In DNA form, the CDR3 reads TGTGCCAGCAGTTACAGGACTAGCGGGGGGACGAATGAGCAGTTCTTC. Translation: CASSYRTSGGTNEQFF.

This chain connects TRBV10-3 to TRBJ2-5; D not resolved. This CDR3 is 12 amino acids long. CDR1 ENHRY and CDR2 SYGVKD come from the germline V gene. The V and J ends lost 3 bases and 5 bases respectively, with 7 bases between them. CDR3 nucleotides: TGTGCCATCAGTGAAGCATCGGAGACCCAGTACTTC. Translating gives CAISEASETQYF.

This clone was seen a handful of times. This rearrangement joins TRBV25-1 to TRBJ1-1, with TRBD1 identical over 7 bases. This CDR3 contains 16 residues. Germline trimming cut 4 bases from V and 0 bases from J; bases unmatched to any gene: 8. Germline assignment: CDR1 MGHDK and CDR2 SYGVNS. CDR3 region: CASSARTGVMNTEAFF. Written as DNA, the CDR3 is TGTGCCAGCAGTGCCCGGACAGGAGTAATGAACACTGAAGCTTTCTTT.

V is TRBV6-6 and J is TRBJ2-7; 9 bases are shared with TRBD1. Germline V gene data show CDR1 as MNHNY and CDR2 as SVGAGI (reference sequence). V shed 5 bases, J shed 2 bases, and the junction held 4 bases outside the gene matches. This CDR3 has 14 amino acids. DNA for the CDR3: TGTGCCAGCAGTCCCGACAGGGGGGCCTACGAGCAGTACTTC. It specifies CASSPDRGAYEQYF.

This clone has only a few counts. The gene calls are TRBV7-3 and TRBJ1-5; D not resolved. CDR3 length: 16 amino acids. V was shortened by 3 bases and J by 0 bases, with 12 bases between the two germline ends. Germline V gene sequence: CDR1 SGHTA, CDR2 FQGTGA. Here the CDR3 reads CASSLEQTSSNQPQHF. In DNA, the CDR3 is TGTGCCAGCAGCTTGGAACAGACCTCTAGCAATCAGCCCCAGCATTTT.